The 25 T cell receptor beta chains below all came from one sample that was sequenced in a study of shared clonotypes between healthy human individuals. Naive CD8 cells lacked CD45RO and underwent positive selection for CCR7, leaving out terminally differentiated effector memory CD45RA+ cells. Profiled with immunoSEQ multiplex PCR; TCRdb holds only in-frame clones, not every one. The data hold 800,000 or so clones, with 96% observed a single time. Sequenced: naive CD8+ T cells sorted from blood. The origin of the receptors is a young man in good health.

V is TRBV28 and J is TRBJ2-7, with 10 bases identical to TRBD1. The CDR3 sequence is 14 residues long. Germline CDR1 and CDR2: MDHEN and SYDVKM. The J segment lost 5 bases and the V segment lost 6 bases, leaving 7 bases of the junction unmatched. This CDR3 is CASRRDRGGNEQYF. DNA for the CDR3: TGTGCCAGCAGGCGGGACAGGGGAGGAAACGAGCAGTACTTC.

This sequence joins TRBV19 and TRBJ1-1; weak D call: TRBD1 (5 bases). Germline V gene data show CDR1 as LNHDA and CDR2 as SQIVND (reference sequence). The CDR3 runs 18 residues. V was pared by 5 bases and J by 0 bases, with 22 bases between. CDR3 coding DNA: TGTGCCAGTAGTCGTTTGGTTAGGGGAGGAGACATGAACACTGAAGCTTTCTTT. The encoded protein is CASSRLVRGGDMNTEAFF.

V usage is TRBV11-1 and J usage is TRBJ2-7; 8 bases match TRBD1. Germline trimming cut 4 bases from V and 2 bases from J; bases unmatched to any gene: 4. CDR1 SGHAT and CDR2 FQDESV come from the germline V gene (reference sequence). CDR3 size: 14 residues. The CDR3 coding sequence is TGTGCCAGCAGCTCTGGACAGGGACCCTACGAGCAGTACTTC. Protein product: CASSSGQGPYEQYF.

The chain carries TRBV13 and TRBJ2-7; D is uncertain. CDR1 and CDR2 from the germline V gene are PRHDT and FYEKMQ (reference sequence). Trimming removed 4 bases at V and 5 bases at J, with 15 bases between. The CDR3 loop spans 14 amino acids. The CDR3 protein is CASSSGHVRDEQYF. In DNA, the CDR3 is TGTGCCAGCAGCTCCGGGCATGTCCGGGACGAGCAGTACTTC.

The rearrangement joins TRBV11-1 to TRBJ2-7; TRBD2 matches 14 bases. CDR1 SGHAT and CDR2 FQDESV come from the germline V gene (reference sequence). V shed 1 base, J shed 4 bases, and the junction held 12 bases outside the gene matches. The CDR3 extends over 19 amino acids. The CDR3 DNA is TGTGCCAGCAGCTTAGAGGGACCGGGACTAGCGGGAGTTGGGTACGAGCAGTACTTC. Its translation is CASSLEGPGLAGVGYEQYF.

This rearrangement joins TRBV7-6 to TRBJ2-1, with a possible D match to TRBD2 (6 bases). The V end lost 5 bases, the J end lost 4 bases, and 24 bases lay between the germline ends. The length of the CDR3 is 18 residues. CDR1 SGHVS and CDR2 FNYEAQ come from the germline V gene. This chain's CDR3 is CASSPMDYQVGIYNEQFF. The CDR3 nucleotides are TGTGCCAGCAGCCCGATGGACTACCAAGTGGGTATATACAATGAGCAGTTCTTC.

The genes are TRBV27 and TRBJ2-6, with unresolved D. Germline V CDR1 and CDR2: MNHEY, SMNVEV (reference sequence). The CDR3 sequence is 16 residues long. V was cut by 4 bases and J by 0 bases, with 10 bases left in between. This CDR3 reads CASSSRKFSGANVLTF. CDR3 nucleotides: TGTGCCAGCAGTTCTCGAAAATTCTCTGGGGCCAACGTCCTGACTTTC.

The chain joins TRBV2 to TRBJ2-7; maybe TRBD1 (6 bases). The CDR3 spans 14 residues. V lost 3 bases, J lost 0 bases, and 9 bases lay in between. Per the germline V gene, CDR1 is SNHLY and CDR2 is FYNNEI. DNA of the CDR3: TGTGCCAGCAGTGACGAGGACAGCTCCTACGAGCAGTACTTC. This codes for CASSDEDSSYEQYF.

The chain joins TRBV28 to TRBJ1-5; no reliable D call. Trimming left V 2 bases short and J 0 bases short, with 17 bases between. The CDR3 has 18 amino acids. From germline, CDR1 is MDHEN and CDR2 SYDVKM. The CDR3 region has the DNA TGTGCCAGCAGTTTAGGCATAACTTTACTCAATAGCAATCAGCCCCAGCATTTT. Translating gives CASSLGITLLNSNQPQHF. The full variable domain, rest sourced from reference TRBV28 and TRBJ1-5, is DVKVTQSSRYLVKRTGEKVFLECVQDMDHENMFWYRQDPGLGLRLIYFSYDVKMKEKGDIPEGYSVSREKKERFSLILESASTNQTSMYLCASSLGITLLNSNQPQHFGDGTRLSIL.

The chain is built from TRBV2 and TRBJ1-1; D is unresolved. Germline loops: CDR1 SNHLY, CDR2 FYNNEI. Trimming left V 8 bases short and J 7 bases short, with 8 bases between. The CDR3 loop spans 10 amino acids. The CDR3 protein is CASYSLEAFF. Here the CDR3 DNA reads TGTGCCAGCTACTCGCTTGAAGCTTTCTTT.

With regard to this clone: Distinct nucleotide sequences in the sample also encode this CDR3. J is TRBJ2-7 and V is TRBV7-9; D gene ambiguous. CDR3 length: 12 residues. CDR1 SEHNR and CDR2 FQNEAQ come from the germline V gene (reference sequence). The germline V and J ends were trimmed by 0 bases and 4 bases, with 4 bases remaining between them. The CDR3 region has the DNA TGTGCCAGCAGCTTAGCGGCGTACGAGCAGTACTTC. This translates into CASSLAAYEQYF.

The chain is built from TRBV6-1 and TRBJ2-5, with no clear D. The CDR3 runs to 14 residues. Germline CDR1 and CDR2: MNHNS and SASEGT. V was shortened by 1 base and J by 1 base, with 7 bases between the two germline ends. The CDR3 spells CASSEVRFQETQYF. CDR3 DNA sequence: TGTGCCAGCAGTGAAGTGAGGTTCCAAGAGACCCAGTACTTC.

The chain recombines TRBV29-1 with TRBJ2-7; 12 nucleotides match TRBD2. Germline CDR1 is SQVTM and CDR2 is ANQGSEA. This CDR3 contains 16 residues. Trimming took 1 base from V and 5 from J; bases not matched to a gene: 9. Here the CDR3 reads CSVEGVGLAGIDEQYF. CDR3 nucleotides: TGCAGCGTTGAAGGGGTCGGACTAGCGGGGATCGACGAGCAGTACTTC.

The J gene is TRBJ1-5, the V gene TRBV19, with a tentative D call TRBD1 (5 bases). V was cut by 7 bases and J by 6 bases, with 19 bases left in between. CDR1 LNHDA and CDR2 SQIVND come from the germline V gene (reference sequence). CDR3 length: 15 amino acids. The CDR3 DNA follows: TGTGCCAGTACCCCTGGTACGACAGATAGTCAGCCCCAGCATTTT. Protein product: CASTPGTTDSQPQHF.

The V and J genes are TRBV7-9 and TRBJ2-1, with D unclear. The CDR3 runs 16 residues. V lost 5 bases to trimming and J lost 0 bases, with 14 bases between them. Germline V lookup: CDR1 SEHNR, CDR2 FQNEAQ (reference sequence). CDR3 bases: TGTGCCAGCAGCGACAAAGGACCAATCTCCTACAATGAGCAGTTCTTC. Translation gives CASSDKGPISYNEQFF.

The chain recombines TRBV9 with TRBJ2-2, with 9 bases matching TRBD1. V trimming: 6 bases; J trimming: 7 bases; junction bases outside the gene matches: 16. CDR1 and CDR2 from the germline V gene are SGDLS and YYNGEE. The CDR3 is made up of 17 amino acids. The CDR3 DNA reads TGTGCCAGCACATTAGGTGGACAGGGGAGCCGAGTCGGGGAGCTGTTTTTT. Residues: CASTLGGQGSRVGELFF.

This clone occurred once. The rearrangement links TRBV27 to TRBJ2-3; TRBD1 agrees at 9 bases. The CDR3 is made up of 15 amino acids. Losses at the gene ends were 5 bases for V and 4 bases for J; bases not matched to a gene: 7. From germline, CDR1 is MNHEY and CDR2 SMNVEV (reference sequence). The CDR3, as DNA: TGTGCCAGCAGTGCCCGGGACAGGGTGGCAGATACGCAGTATTTT. Translated, it gives CASSARDRVADTQYF.

The gene calls are TRBV7-2 and TRBJ2-7; 12 positions agree with TRBD1. There are 16 residues in the CDR3. The ends lost 7 bases at V and 4 bases at J; junction bases unmatched: 11. Per germline, CDR1 SGHTA and CDR2 FQGNSA. Here the CDR3 reads CASKPLRDRGLYEQYF. The CDR3 DNA is TGTGCCAGCAAGCCCCTTCGGGACAGGGGGCTTTACGAGCAGTACTTC.

V usage is TRBV28 and J usage is TRBJ2-7, with D tentatively TRBD2 (6 bases). The CDR3 consists of 14 residues. Germline assignment: CDR1 MDHEN and CDR2 SYDVKM. V was cut by 6 bases and J by 2 bases, with 14 bases left in between. The CDR3 region is CASRGTLLTYEQYF. DNA for the CDR3: TGTGCCAGCAGGGGGACTCTGCTAACCTACGAGCAGTACTTC. The complete variable domain, with remaining parts taken from reference TRBV28 and TRBJ2-7, reads DVKVTQSSRYLVKRTGEKVFLECVQDMDHENMFWYRQDPGLGLRLIYFSYDVKMKEKGDIPEGYSVSREKKERFSLILESASTNQTSMYLCASRGTLLTYEQYFGPGTRLTVT.

The rearrangement joins TRBV11-3 to TRBJ2-5, with D unclear. The germline CDR1 and CDR2 sequences are SGHNT and YENEEA. The V and J ends lost 7 bases and 0 bases respectively, with 3 bases between them. The CDR3 sequence is 11 residues long. The CDR3 nucleotides read TGTGCCAGCATATACCAAGAGACCCAGTACTTC. Protein sequence: CASIYQETQYF.

V gene TRBV7-9 combines with J gene TRBJ2-7, with D perhaps matching TRBD2 (6 bases). This CDR3 is 14 amino acids long. Trimming took off 5 bases at V and 3 bases at J, with 14 bases between the two ends. Germline V gene lookup returns CDR1 SEHNR and CDR2 FQNEAQ (reference sequence). The CDR3 sequence: CASSHGGVDYEQYF. The CDR3 nucleotides are TGTGCCAGCAGCCACGGGGGAGTGGACTACGAGCAGTACTTC. The full variable domain, in which reference TRBV7-9 and TRBJ2-7 provide the parts outside the CDR3, is DTGVSQNPRHKITKRGQNVTFRCDPISEHNRLYWYRQTLGQGPEFLTYFQNEAQLEKSRLLSDRFSAERPKGSFSTLEIQRTEQGDSAMYLCASSHGGVDYEQYFGPGTRLTVT.

The rearrangement uses TRBV18 and TRBJ2-1, with D perhaps matching TRBD1 (6 bases). This CDR3 region has 12 residues. Germline CDR1 reads KGHSH; CDR2 reads LQKENI. Trimming pared 4 bases from V and 10 bases from J, leaving 11 bases between. The CDR3: CASSQTGTEQFF. The CDR3 region has the DNA TGTGCCAGCTCACAAACCGGGACAGAGCAGTTCTTC.

The chain uses TRBV7-9 and TRBJ1-1, with D maybe TRBD1 (5 bases). Trimming took 4 bases from V and 0 from J, leaving 12 bases between them. The CDR3 is made up of 15 amino acids. Germline CDR1 SEHNR, CDR2 FQNEAQ (reference sequence). The CDR3 region has the DNA TGTGCCAGCAGCTCCCCCGGGACGGTGAACACTGAAGCTTTCTTT. Translating it yields CASSSPGTVNTEAFF.

This clone has just one count. This chain links TRBV27 with TRBJ2-7; D not resolved. The germline CDR1 and CDR2 sequences are MNHEY and SMNVEV (reference sequence). CDR3 length equals 10 residues. Deletions cut 8 bases from V and 3 bases from J, with 5 bases between. The CDR3 region is CASSGYEQYF. The CDR3 coding sequence is TGTGCCAGCTCGGGCTACGAGCAGTACTTC.

The chain has TRBV5-1 and TRBJ2-7; 9 nucleotides match TRBD2. Unmatched junction bases numbered 15, after V lost 4 bases and J lost 7 bases. This CDR3 region has 16 residues. Germline-derived CDR1 and CDR2 are SGHRS and YFSETQ. The CDR3 DNA is TGCGCCAGCAGCCCTGGAAGCGGGGGGACTCCTGAAGAGCAGTACTTC. Translating gives CASSPGSGGTPEEQYF.